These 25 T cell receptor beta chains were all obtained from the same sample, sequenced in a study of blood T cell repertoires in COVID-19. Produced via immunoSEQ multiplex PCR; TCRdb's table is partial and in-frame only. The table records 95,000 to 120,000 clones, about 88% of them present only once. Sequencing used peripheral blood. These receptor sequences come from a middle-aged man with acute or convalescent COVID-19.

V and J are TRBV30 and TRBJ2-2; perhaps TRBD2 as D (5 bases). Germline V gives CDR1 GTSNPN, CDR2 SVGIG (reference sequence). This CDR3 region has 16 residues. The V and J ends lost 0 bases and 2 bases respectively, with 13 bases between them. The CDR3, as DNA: TGTGCCTGGAGTGTACCGGTAGGGAGAAACACCGGGGAGCTGTTTTTT. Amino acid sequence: CAWSVPVGRNTGELFF.

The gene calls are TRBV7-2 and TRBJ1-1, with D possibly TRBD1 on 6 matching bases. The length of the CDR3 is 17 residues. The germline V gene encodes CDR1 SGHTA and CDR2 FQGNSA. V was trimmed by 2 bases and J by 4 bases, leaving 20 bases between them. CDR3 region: CASSLRVSGAGGTEAFF. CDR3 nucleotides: TGTGCCAGCAGCTTAAGAGTTTCAGGGGCAGGTGGCACTGAAGCTTTCTTT.

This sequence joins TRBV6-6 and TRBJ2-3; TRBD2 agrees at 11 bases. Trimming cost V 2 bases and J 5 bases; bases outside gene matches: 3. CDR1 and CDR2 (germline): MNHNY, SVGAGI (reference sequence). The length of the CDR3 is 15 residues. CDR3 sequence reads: CASSYRLAGIDTQYF. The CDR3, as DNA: TGTGCCAGCAGTTACCGACTAGCGGGGATAGATACGCAGTATTTT.

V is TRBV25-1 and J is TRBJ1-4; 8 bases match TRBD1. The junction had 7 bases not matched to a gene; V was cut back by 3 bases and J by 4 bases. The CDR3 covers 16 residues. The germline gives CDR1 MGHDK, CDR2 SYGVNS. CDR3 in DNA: TGTGCCAGCAGTGACGGGACAGGTACTTTTAATGAAAAACTGTTTTTT. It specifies CASSDGTGTFNEKLFF.

The CDR3 coding sequence is TGTGCCAGCAGGGCACCTGGTGGCTCTGGGGCCAACGTCCTGACTTTC. This translates into CASRAPGGSGANVLTF. V gene TRBV7-2 combines with J gene TRBJ2-6; D remains unclear. Germline loops: CDR1 SGHTA, CDR2 FQGNSA. The CDR3 is 16 amino acids. The germline V and J ends were trimmed by 6 bases and 0 bases, with 12 bases remaining between them. The full variable domain, rest sourced from reference TRBV7-2 and TRBJ2-6, is GAGVSQSPSNKVTEKGKDVELRCDPISGHTALYWYRQSLGQGLEFLIYFQGNSAPDKSGLPSDRFSAERTGGSVSTLTIQRTQQEDSAVYLCASRAPGGSGANVLTFGAGSRLTVL.

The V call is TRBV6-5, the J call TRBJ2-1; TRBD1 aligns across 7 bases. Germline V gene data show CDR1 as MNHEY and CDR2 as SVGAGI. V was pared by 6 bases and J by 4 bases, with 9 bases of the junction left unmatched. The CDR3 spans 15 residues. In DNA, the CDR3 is TGTGCCAGCAGACCGATCAGGACAGGATACAATGAGCAGTTCTTC. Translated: CASRPIRTGYNEQFF.

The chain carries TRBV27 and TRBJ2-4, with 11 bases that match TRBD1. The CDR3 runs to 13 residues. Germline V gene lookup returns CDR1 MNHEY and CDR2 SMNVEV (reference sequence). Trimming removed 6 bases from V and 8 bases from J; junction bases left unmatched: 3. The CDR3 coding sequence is TGTGCCAGCAGACGGGACAGGGGGGACATTCAGTACTTC. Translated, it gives CASRRDRGDIQYF.

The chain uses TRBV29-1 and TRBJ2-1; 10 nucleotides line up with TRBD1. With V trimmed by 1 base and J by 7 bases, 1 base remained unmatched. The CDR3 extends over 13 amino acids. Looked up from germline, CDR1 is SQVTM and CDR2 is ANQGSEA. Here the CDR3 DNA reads TGCAGCGTTGAAGGACAGGGGGCGAATGAGCAGTTCTTC. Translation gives CSVEGQGANEQFF.

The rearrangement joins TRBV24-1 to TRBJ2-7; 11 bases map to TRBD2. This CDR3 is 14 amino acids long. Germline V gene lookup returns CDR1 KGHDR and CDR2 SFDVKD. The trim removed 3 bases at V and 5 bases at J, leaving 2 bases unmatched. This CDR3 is CATSDPTSGDEQYF. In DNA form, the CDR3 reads TGTGCCACCAGTGATCCGACTAGCGGGGACGAGCAGTACTTC.

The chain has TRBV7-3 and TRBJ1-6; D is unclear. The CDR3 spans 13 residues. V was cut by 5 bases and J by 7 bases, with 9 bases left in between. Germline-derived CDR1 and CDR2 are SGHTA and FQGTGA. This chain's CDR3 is CASSALANSPLHF. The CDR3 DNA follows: TGTGCCAGCAGCGCCTTGGCCAATTCACCCCTCCACTTT.

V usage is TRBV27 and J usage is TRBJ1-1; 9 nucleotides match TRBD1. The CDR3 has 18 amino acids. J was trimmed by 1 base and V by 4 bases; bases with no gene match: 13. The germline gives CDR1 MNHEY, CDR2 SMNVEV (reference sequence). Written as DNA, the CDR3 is TGTGCCAGCAGTTCACCGTTACAGGGGGCGCGCAGGAACACTGAAGCTTTCTTT. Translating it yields CASSSPLQGARRNTEAFF.

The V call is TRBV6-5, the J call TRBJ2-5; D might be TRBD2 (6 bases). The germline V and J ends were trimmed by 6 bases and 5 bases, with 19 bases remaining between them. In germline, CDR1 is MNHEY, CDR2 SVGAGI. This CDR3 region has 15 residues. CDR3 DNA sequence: TGTGCCAGCAGCCCCCGGGGAGTTGGGGGGGAGACCCAGTACTTC. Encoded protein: CASSPRGVGGETQYF.

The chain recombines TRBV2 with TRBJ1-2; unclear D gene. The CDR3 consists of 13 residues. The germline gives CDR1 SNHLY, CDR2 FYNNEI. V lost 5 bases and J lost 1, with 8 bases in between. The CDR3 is CASSPGINYGYTF. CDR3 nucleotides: TGTGCCAGCAGTCCGGGGATTAACTATGGCTACACCTTC.

The CDR3: CASSRIQQGEEKLFF. In DNA, the CDR3 is TGTGCCAGCAGCCGGATTCAACAGGGGGAGGAAAAACTGTTTTTT. V gene TRBV11-2 combines with J gene TRBJ1-4; 8 nucleotides line up with TRBD1. The CDR3 length is 15 residues. The V gene end was trimmed by 5 bases and the J gene end by 8 bases; junction bases not matched to a gene: 10. Germline V CDR1 and CDR2: SGHAT, FQNNGV.

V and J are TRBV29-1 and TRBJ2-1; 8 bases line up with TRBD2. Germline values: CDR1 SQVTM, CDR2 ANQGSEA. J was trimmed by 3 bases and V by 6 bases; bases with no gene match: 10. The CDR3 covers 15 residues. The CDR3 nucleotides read TGCAGCGTCCGCAAGCTAGCGGGTGTCTACAATGAGCAGTTCTTC. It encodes CSVRKLAGVYNEQFF.

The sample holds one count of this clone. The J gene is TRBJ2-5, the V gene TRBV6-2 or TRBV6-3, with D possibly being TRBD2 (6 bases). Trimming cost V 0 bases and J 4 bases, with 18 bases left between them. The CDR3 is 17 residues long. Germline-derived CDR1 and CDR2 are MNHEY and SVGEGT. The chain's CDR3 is CASSYSMTRSGGETQYF. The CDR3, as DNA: TGTGCCAGCAGTTACTCGATGACTAGAAGTGGTGGAGAGACCCAGTACTTC.

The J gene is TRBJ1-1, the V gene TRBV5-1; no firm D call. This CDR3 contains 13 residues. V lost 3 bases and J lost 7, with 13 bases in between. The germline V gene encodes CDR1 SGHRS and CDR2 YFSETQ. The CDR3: CASSSLWAGEAFF. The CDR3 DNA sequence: TGCGCCAGCAGCTCATTGTGGGCAGGTGAAGCTTTCTTT.

CDR3 DNA: TGTGCCACCAGAGAGACAGGGCGCATGCCCAATGAGCAGTTCTTC. Protein: CATRETGRMPNEQFF. This chain joins TRBV24-1 and TRBJ2-1, with TRBD1 matching over 7 bases. The V gene's germline CDR1 is KGHDR and CDR2 SFDVKD. With 7 bases clipped from V and 6 bases from J, the junction kept 11 bases outside the gene matches. This CDR3 is 15 amino acids long.

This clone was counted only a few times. The CDR3 DNA reads TGTGCCAGCAGTCTACAGGGCACCTACGAGCAGTACTTC. Translated, it gives CASSLQGTYEQYF. This chain links TRBV5-5 with TRBJ2-7; tentatively, D is TRBD1 (6 bases). The germline V gene encodes CDR1 SGHKS and CDR2 YYEKEE (reference sequence). The CDR3 is 13 residues long. The germline V and J ends were trimmed by 5 bases and 2 bases, with 11 bases remaining between them.

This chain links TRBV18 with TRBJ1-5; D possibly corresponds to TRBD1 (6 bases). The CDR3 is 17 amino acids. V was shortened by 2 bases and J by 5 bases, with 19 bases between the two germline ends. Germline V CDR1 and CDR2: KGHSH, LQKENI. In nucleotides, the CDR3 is TGTGCCAGCTCACCAAGGGGGATACAGGGAATCTATCAGCCCCAGCATTTT. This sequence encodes CASSPRGIQGIYQPQHF.

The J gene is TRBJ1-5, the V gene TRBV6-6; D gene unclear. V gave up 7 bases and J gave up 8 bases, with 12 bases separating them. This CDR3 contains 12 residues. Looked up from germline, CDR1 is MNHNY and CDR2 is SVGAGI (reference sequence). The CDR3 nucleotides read TGTGCCAGCACCATCCTAAGTGAGCCCCAGCATTTT. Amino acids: CASTILSEPQHF.

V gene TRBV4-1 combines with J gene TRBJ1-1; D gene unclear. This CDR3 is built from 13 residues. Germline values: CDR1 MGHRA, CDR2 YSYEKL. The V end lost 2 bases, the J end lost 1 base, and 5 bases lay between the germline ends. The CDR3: CASSQTGNTEAFF. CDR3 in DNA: TGCGCCAGCAGCCAAACCGGGAACACTGAAGCTTTCTTT.

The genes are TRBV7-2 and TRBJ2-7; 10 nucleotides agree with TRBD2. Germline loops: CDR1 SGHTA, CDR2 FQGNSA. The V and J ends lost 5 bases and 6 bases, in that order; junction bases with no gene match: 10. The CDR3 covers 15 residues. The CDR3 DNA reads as TGTGCCAGCAGCACAGGGGGAGCGGGGGGGCGCGAGCAGTACTTC. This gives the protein CASSTGGAGGREQYF.

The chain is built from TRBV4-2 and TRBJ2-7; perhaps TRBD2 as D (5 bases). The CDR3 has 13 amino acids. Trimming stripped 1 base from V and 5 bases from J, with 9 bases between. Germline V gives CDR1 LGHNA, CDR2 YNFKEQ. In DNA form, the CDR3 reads TGTGCCAGCAGCCAAGGTATTAGCGACGAGCAGTACTTC. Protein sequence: CASSQGISDEQYF.

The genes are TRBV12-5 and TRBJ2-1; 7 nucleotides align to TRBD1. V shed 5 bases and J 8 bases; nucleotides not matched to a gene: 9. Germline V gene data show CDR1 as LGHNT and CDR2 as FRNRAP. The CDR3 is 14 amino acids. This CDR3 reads CASGPSTGSHEQFF. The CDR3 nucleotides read TGTGCTAGTGGTCCCTCGACAGGGTCCCATGAGCAGTTCTTC.